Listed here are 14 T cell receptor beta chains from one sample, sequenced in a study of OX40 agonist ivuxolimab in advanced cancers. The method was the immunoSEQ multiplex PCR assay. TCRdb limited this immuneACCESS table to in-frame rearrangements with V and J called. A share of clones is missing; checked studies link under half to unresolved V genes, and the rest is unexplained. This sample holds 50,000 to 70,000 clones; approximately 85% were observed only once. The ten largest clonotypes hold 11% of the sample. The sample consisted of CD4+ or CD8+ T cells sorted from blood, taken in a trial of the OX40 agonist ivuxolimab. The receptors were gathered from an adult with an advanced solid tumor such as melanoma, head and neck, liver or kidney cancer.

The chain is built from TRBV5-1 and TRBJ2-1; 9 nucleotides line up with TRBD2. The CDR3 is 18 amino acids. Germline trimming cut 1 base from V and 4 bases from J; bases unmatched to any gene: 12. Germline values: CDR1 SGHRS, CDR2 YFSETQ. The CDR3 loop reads CASSLSSGGLNSYNEQFF. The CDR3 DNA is TGCGCCAGCAGCTTGAGTAGCGGGGGCCTCAACTCTTACAATGAGCAGTTCTTC.

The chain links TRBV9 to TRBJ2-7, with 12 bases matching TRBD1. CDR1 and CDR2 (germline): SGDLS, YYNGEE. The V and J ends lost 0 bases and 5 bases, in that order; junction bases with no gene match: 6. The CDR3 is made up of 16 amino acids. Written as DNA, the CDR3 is TGTGCCAGCAGCGTAGCTCCGGGACAGGGGGCAGACGAGCAGTACTTC. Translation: CASSVAPGQGADEQYF. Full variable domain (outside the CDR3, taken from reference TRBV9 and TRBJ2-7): DSGVTQTPKHLITATGQRVTLRCSPRSGDLSVYWYQQSLDQGLQFLIQYYNGEERAKGNILERFSAQQFPDLHSELNLSSLELGDSALYFCASSVAPGQGADEQYFGPGTRLTVT.

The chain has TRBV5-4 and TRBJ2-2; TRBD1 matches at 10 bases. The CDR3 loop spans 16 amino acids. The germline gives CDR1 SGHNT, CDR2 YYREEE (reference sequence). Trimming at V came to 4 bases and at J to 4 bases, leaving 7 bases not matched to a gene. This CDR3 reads CASSSPGTGVTGELFF. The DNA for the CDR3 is TGTGCCAGCAGCAGTCCCGGGACAGGGGTCACCGGGGAGCTGTTTTTT.

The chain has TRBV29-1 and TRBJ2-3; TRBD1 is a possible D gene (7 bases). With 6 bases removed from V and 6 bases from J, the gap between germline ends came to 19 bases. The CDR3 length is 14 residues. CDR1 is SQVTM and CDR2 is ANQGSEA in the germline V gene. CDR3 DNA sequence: TGCAGCGTCCGGGGGACAGCCATGGGGGATACGCAGTATTTT. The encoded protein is CSVRGTAMGDTQYF.

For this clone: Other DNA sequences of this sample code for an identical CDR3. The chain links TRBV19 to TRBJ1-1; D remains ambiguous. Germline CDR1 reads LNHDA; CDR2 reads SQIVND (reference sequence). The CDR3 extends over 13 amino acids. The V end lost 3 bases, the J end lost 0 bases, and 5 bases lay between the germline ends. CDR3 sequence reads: CASSIALNTEAFF. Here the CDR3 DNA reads TGTGCCAGTAGTATTGCCTTGAACACTGAAGCTTTCTTT.

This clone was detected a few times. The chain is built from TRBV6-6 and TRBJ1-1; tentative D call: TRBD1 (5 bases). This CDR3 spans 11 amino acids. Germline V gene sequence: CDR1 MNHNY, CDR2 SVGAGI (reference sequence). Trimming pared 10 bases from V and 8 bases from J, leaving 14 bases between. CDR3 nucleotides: TGTGCCATCTTGAATGGGGGGGAAGCTTTCTTT. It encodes CAILNGGEAFF.

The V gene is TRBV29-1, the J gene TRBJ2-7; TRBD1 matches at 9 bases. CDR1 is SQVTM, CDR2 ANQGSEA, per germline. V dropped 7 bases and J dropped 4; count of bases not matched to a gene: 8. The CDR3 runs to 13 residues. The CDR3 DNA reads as TGCAGCGCCGCACAGGGGGCGTTATACGAGCAGTACTTC. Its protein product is CSAAQGALYEQYF.

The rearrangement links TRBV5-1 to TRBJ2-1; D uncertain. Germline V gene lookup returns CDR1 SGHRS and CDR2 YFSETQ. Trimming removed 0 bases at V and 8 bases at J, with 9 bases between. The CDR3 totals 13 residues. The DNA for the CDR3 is TGCGCCAGCAGCTTGGCCACCTGGGATGAGCAGTTCTTC. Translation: CASSLATWDEQFF. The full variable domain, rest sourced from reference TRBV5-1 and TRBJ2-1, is KAGVTQTPRYLIKTRGQQVTLSCSPISGHRSVSWYQQTPGQGLQFLFEYFSETQRNKGNFPGRFSGRQFSNSRSEMNVSTLELGDSALYLCASSLATWDEQFFGPGTRLTVL.

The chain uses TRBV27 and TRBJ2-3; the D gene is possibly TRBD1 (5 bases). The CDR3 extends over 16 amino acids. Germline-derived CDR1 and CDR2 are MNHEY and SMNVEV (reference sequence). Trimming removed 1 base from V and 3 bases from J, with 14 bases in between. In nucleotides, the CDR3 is TGTGCCAGCAGTTTATTGTCAGGGCGCTTGACAGATACGCAGTATTTT. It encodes CASSLLSGRLTDTQYF.

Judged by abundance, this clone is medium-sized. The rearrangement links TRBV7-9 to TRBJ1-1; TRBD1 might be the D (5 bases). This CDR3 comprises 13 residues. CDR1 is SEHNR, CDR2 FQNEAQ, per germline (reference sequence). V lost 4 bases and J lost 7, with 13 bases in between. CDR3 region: CASSSGTYLEAFF. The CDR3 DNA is TGTGCCAGCAGCTCAGGGACTTACCTTGAAGCTTTCTTT.

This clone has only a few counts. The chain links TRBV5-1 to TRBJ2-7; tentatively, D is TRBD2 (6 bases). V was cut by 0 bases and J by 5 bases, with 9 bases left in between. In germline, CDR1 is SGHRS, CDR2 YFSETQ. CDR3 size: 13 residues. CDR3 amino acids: CASSLGGRNEQYV. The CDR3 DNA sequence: TGCGCCAGCAGCTTGGGAGGGAGGAACGAGCAGTACGTC.

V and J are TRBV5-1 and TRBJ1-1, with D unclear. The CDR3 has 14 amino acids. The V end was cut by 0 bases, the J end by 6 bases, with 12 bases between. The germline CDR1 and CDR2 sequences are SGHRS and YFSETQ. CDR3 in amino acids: CASSLVLSAPEAFF. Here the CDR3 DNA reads TGCGCCAGCAGCTTGGTTTTGTCGGCACCTGAAGCTTTCTTT.

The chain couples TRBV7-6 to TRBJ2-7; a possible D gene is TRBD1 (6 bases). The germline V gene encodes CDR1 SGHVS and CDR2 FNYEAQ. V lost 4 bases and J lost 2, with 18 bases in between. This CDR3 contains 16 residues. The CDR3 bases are TGTGCCAGCAGCTACAACGCTGGGGCAGGGGCCTACGAGCAGTACTTC. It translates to CASSYNAGAGAYEQYF.

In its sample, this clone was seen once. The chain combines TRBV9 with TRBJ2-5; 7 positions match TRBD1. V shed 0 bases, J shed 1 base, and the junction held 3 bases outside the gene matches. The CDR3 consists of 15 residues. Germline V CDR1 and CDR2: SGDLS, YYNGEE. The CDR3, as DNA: TGTGCCAGCAGCGTAGGACAGGGAACCCAAGAGACCCAGTACTTC. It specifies CASSVGQGTQETQYF. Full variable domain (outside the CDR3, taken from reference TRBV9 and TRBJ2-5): DSGVTQTPKHLITATGQRVTLRCSPRSGDLSVYWYQQSLDQGLQFLIQYYNGEERAKGNILERFSAQQFPDLHSELNLSSLELGDSALYFCASSVGQGTQETQYFGPGTRLLVL.